This TCR beta chain emerged from a study of beta chain features in type 1 diabetes. Study-level background: Patient and healthy donor groups were alike in age, gender and cell yields.

Sorted cells reached over 95% purity in every population. The sequenced template was cDNA made from the entire isolated RNA. Only in-frame clones appear in the TCRdb table, and some are missing; sequencing was by immunoSEQ multiplex PCR. The data hold tens of thousands of clones, with under 65% observed a single time. CDR3 length equals 16 residues. The V gene lost 3 bases and the J gene lost 3 bases, with 17 bases spanning the gap. CDR1 is SEHNR and CDR2 is FQNEAQ in the germline V gene (reference sequence). The table lists this clone with a few counts. Source material: Tregs from blood. The clonotype comes from a young woman in good health. The rearrangement joins TRBV7-9 to TRBJ1-1, with D possibly TRBD1 on 6 matching bases. The CDR3 nucleotides are TGTGCCAGCAGCTTGGGACGATCGACAGGAGACACTGAAGCTTTCTTT. Protein product: CASSLGRSTGDTEAFF. Using reference TRBV7-9 and TRBJ1-1 for the parts outside the CDR3, the full variable domain is DTGVSQNPRHKITKRGQNVTFRCDPISEHNRLYWYRQTLGQGPEFLTYFQNEAQLEKSRLLSDRFSAERPKGSFSTLEIQRTEQGDSAMYLCASSLGRSTGDTEAFFGQGTRLTVV.